The TCR beta chain described here comes from a study of shared clonotypes between healthy human individuals. Here immunoSEQ multiplex PCR was the method, and the copy in TCRdb shows in-frame clones only, minus some. The table lists hundreds of thousands of clones, under 80% of them singletons. This CDR3 is built from 15 residues. Germline CDR1 and CDR2: MDHEN and SYDVKM. The ends were cut back, 1 base at V and 4 bases at J, with 11 bases in the middle. The rearrangement joins TRBV28 to TRBJ1-5; D possibly corresponds to TRBD1 (5 bases). The sequence came from a woman aged 25 to 39 in good health. The material sequenced was memory CD4+ T cells sorted from blood. As to subset: CD45RA-negative fraction. Here the CDR3 DNA reads TGTGCCAGCAGTTTATTGACAGCCACGAATCAGCCCCAGCATTTT. It translates to CASSLLTATNQPQHF. The full variable domain, with the rest looked up from reference TRBV28 and TRBJ1-5, is DVKVTQSSRYLVKRTGEKVFLECVQDMDHENMFWYRQDPGLGLRLIYFSYDVKMKEKGDIPEGYSVSREKKERFSLILESASTNQTSMYLCASSLLTATNQPQHFGDGTRLSIL.